Listed below are T cell receptor beta chains from one sample, sequenced in a study of T cell responses to AZD1222 COVID-19 vaccine. The repertoire was sequenced with immunoSEQ multiplex PCR; TCRdb's copy has only in-frame clones and lacks some. The sample consists of some 97,000 clones, approximately 90% of them appearing once. Sequencing was performed on peripheral blood, taken on day 0 of AZD1222 vaccination. Source of these receptors: an adult in good health. The CDR3 runs from the conserved cysteine through the conserved F or W. Fields, in order: V gene, D gene, clone size, J gene, CDR3 DNA, CDR3 protein. A D gene is named only where the DNA matches it firmly. Size is stated for part of the rows, as once, few or many counts, or as a class when the clone is expanded.

>TRBV5-1|TRBD1|NA|TRBJ2-7
TGCGCCAGCAGCTTGGGGGTGGTCAGAGGACAGGGTGCCTACGAGCAGTACTTC
CASSLGVVRGQGAYEQYF
>TRBV19|TRBD1|NA|TRBJ1-5
TGTGCCAGTAGTATGCTCCCAGGACAGGGCTTCAATCAGCCCCAGCATTTT
CASSMLPGQGFNQPQHF
>TRBV19|TRBD2|NA|TRBJ2-1
TGTGCCAGTAGCGATTTTTACGGGGGGTCCTACAATGAGCAGTTCTTC
CASSDFYGGSYNEQFF
>TRBV5-1|TRBD1|NA|TRBJ2-5
TGCGCCAGCAGCTTACAGGGGGCAGAGACCCAGTACTTC
CASSLQGAETQYF
>TRBV5-1|TRBD1|NA|TRBJ1-5
TGCGCCAGCAGCTTACAGGGGGCAGGTCAGCCCCAGCATTTT
CASSLQGAGQPQHF
>TRBV7-3|NA|NA|TRBJ1-1
TGTGCCAGCAGCTTAAACCGGGCCACAGGATCTGCTGAAGCTTTCTTT
CASSLNRATGSAEAFF
>TRBV3-1/TRBV3-2|NA|NA|TRBJ2-5
TGTGCCAGCAGCCAGTCCGGGACGGAGGGAAAGGAGACCCAGTACTTC
CASSQSGTEGKETQYF
>TRBV28|NA|NA|TRBJ1-1
TGTGCCAGCAGTTTAGGTATACCAGGAGGCACTGAAGCTTTCTTT
CASSLGIPGGTEAFF
>TRBV5-1|NA|NA|TRBJ1-1
TGCGCCAGCAGCGTGACAGTGAACACTGAAGCTTTCTTT
CASSVTVNTEAFF
>TRBV5-7|TRBD2|NA|TRBJ2-3
TGTGCCAGCAGCTTGTGGAGGGAGGGGAAAGATACGCAGTATTTT
CASSLWREGKDTQYF
>TRBV3-1/TRBV3-2|TRBD1|NA|TRBJ1-4
TGTGCCAGCAGACAAACAAGGGACAGAAAAGATGAAAAACTGTTTTTT
CASRQTRDRKDEKLFF
>TRBV15|NA|NA|TRBJ2-7
TGTGCCACCAGCAGAGCGCGGGTTCCGTCCTACGAGCAGTACTTC
CATSRARVPSYEQYF
>TRBV7-2|NA|NA|TRBJ2-3
TGTGCCAGCAGCTTAGGTGCGGGAACAGATACGCAGTATTTT
CASSLGAGTDTQYF
>TRBV7-2|NA|NA|TRBJ1-1
TGTGCCAGCAGCTCAACACGGGGCACTGAAGCTTTCTTT
CASSSTRGTEAFF
>TRBV4-3|NA|NA|TRBJ1-5
TGCGCCAGCAGCCAAGAGGCCGGGGTGGGTAATCAGCCCCAGCATTTT
CASSQEAGVGNQPQHF
>TRBV7-6|NA|once|TRBJ2-1
TGTGCCAGCAGCTTGGACGGCTCCTACAATGAGCAGTTCTTC
CASSLDGSYNEQFF
>TRBV12-3/TRBV12-4|TRBD1|NA|TRBJ1-5
TGTGCCAGCAGTGACAGGGACAATCAGCCCCAGCATTTT
CASSDRDNQPQHF
>TRBV29-1|NA|once|TRBJ2-2
TGCAGCGTTGTGAGGCCAAGTACCGGGGAGCTGTTTTTT
CSVVRPSTGELFF
>TRBV7-9|NA|NA|TRBJ1-1
TGTGCCCAGTTTGAAGGCACTGAAGCTTTCTTT
CAQFEGTEAFF
>TRBV12-3/TRBV12-4|NA|NA|TRBJ1-1
TGTGCCAGCAGCCACACTGAGCCCGTTAAAGCTTTCTTT
CASSHTEPVKAFF
>TRBV28|TRBD1|NA|TRBJ2-4
TGTGCCAGCAGACCACAAGGGACAGCTGAAAGGTACTTC
CASRPQGTAERYF
>TRBV5-1|TRBD2|NA|TRBJ2-1
TGCGCCAGCAGCTTGGCTCTAGCGGGGTTATACAATGAGCAGTTCTTC
CASSLALAGLYNEQFF
>TRBV25-1|NA|NA|TRBJ1-6
TGTGCCACCAGGGGCTCCTATAATTCACCCCTCCACTTT
CATRGSYNSPLHF
>TRBV2|NA|once|TRBJ2-7
TGTGCCAGCAGTGTAAGAACAGGGCCCACCGAGCAGTACTTC
CASSVRTGPTEQYF
>TRBV21-1|NA|NA|TRBJ2-5
TGTGCCAGCCGCGGTATGGGGAGGACAAAACTACCGGGAGGGACCCAGTACTTC
CASRGMGRTKLPGGTQYF
>TRBV18|TRBD1|NA|TRBJ1-5
TGTGCCAGCTCACTGGGACAGGAGCTACAGCCCCAGCATTTT
CASSLGQELQPQHF
>TRBV3-1/TRBV3-2|NA|NA|TRBJ1-6
TGTGCCAGCAGCCAAGGCAGGTCGAATTCACCCCTCCACTTT
CASSQGRSNSPLHF
>TRBV11-2|NA|NA|TRBJ1-6
TGTGCCAGCAGCTTAGGGGGTCCTAATTCACCCCTCCACTTT
CASSLGGPNSPLHF
>TRBV6-1|TRBD1|NA|TRBJ2-5
TGTGCCAGCAGTGGGGAGGGACAGGGAGGCAAGAGGACCCAGTACTTC
CASSGEGQGGKRTQYF
>TRBV24-1|NA|NA|TRBJ1-1
TGTGCCACCACCCGGGGGCGGGAAGCTTTCTTT
CATTRGREAFF
>TRBV28|TRBD1|NA|TRBJ1-6
TGTGCCAGCGGTTCACAGGGGATTGTTTATAATTCACCCCTCCACTTT
CASGSQGIVYNSPLHF
>TRBV7-2|NA|few|TRBJ1-2
TGTGCCAGCAGCTCACAGGTTAACTATGGCTACACCTTC
CASSSQVNYGYTF
>TRBV15|NA|NA|TRBJ1-6
TGTGCCACCAGCAGAGTTGGGTCACCCCTCCACTTT
CATSRVGSPLHF
>TRBV5-1|NA|NA|TRBJ2-7
TGCGCCAGCGCAAGGGACGGAAACGAGCAGTACTTC
CASARDGNEQYF
>TRBV5-1|NA|NA|TRBJ2-7
TGCGCCAGCACCTGGGGTGTCGGCGGATCCTACGAGCAGTACTTC
CASTWGVGGSYEQYF
>TRBV5-5|NA|NA|TRBJ2-7
TGTGCCAGCAGCTTGAACAGGGGACTTTATTCCTACGAGCAGTACTTC
CASSLNRGLYSYEQYF
>TRBV7-9|NA|NA|TRBJ1-2
TGTGCCAGCAGCTTACGAGCCCGCGAAACCTATGGCTACACCTTC
CASSLRARETYGYTF
>TRBV6-5|NA|NA|TRBJ1-1
TGTGCCAGCAGCCCCGTTGGGGACACTGAAGCTTTCTTT
CASSPVGDTEAFF
>TRBV6-5|NA|NA|TRBJ1-4
TGTGCCAGCACGAGTCAGTTTAATGAAAAACTGTTTTTT
CASTSQFNEKLFF
>TRBV6-1|TRBD1|NA|TRBJ1-5
TGTGCCAGCAGTGGCCAGGGGGTAGGTTCGGGCAATCAGCCCCAGCATTTT
CASSGQGVGSGNQPQHF
>TRBV18|TRBD1|NA|TRBJ1-4
TGTGCCAGCTCCCGGACAGGGGGCACTGAAAAACTGTTTTTT
CASSRTGGTEKLFF
>TRBV19|NA|few|TRBJ1-5
TGTGCCAGTAGTATAGATCCCCGACAGAGCAATCAGCCCCAGCATTTT
CASSIDPRQSNQPQHF